These T cell receptor beta chains were read from a single sample in a study of cytomegalovirus exposure and HLA in healthy donors. The repertoire was sequenced with immunoSEQ multiplex PCR; TCRdb's copy has only in-frame clones and lacks some. The data show fewer than 150,000 clones, more than 70% seen once. Material: PBMCs. All receptors derive from a man aged 30 to 45 in good health and CMV-seronegative. CDR3s include the opening cysteine and the closing phenylalanine or tryptophan. Fields, in order: V gene, clone size, D gene, CDR3 length, J gene, CDR3 DNA, CDR3 protein. A D gene is named only where the DNA matches it firmly. Rows may omit the clone size; those that give it use once, few, many or a size class.

v_gene: TRBV5-1; abundance: few; d_gene: -; len: 15; j_gene: TRBJ1-4; CDR3nt: TGCGCCAGGGTGGTGGCTCAGGGGTGGAGAGAAAAACTGTTTTTT; CDR3aa: CARVVAQGWREKLFF
v_gene: TRBV4-1; abundance: -; d_gene: -; len: 17; j_gene: TRBJ2-6; CDR3nt: TGCGCCAGCAGCCAGTTTGGGACACCCTCTGGGGCCAACGTCCTGACTTTC; CDR3aa: CASSQFGTPSGANVLTF
v_gene: TRBV6-6; abundance: many; d_gene: -; len: 12; j_gene: TRBJ2-7; CDR3nt: TGTGCCAGCAGTCCCGGGGTATACGAGCAGTACTTC; CDR3aa: CASSPGVYEQYF
v_gene: TRBV11-2; abundance: -; d_gene: TRBD2; len: 15; j_gene: TRBJ2-1; CDR3nt: TGTGCCAGCAGCCAGACTAGCGGAATTTACAATGAGCAGTTCTTC; CDR3aa: CASSQTSGIYNEQFF
v_gene: TRBV6-5; abundance: -; d_gene: -; len: 14; j_gene: TRBJ2-3; CDR3nt: TGTGCCAGCATTGGGGGCACTAGCACAGATACGCAGTATTTT; CDR3aa: CASIGGTSTDTQYF
v_gene: TRBV5-1; abundance: -; d_gene: -; len: 14; j_gene: TRBJ1-5; CDR3nt: TGCGCCAGCAGCGAGGGTGGAAACAATCAGCCCCAGCATTTT; CDR3aa: CASSEGGNNQPQHF
v_gene: TRBV5-1; abundance: -; d_gene: TRBD2; len: 16; j_gene: TRBJ2-7; CDR3nt: TGCGCCAGCAGCTCAATGACTAGCGGGCTTACCTACGAGCAGTACTTC; CDR3aa: CASSSMTSGLTYEQYF
v_gene: TRBV11-2; abundance: -; d_gene: -; len: 14; j_gene: TRBJ1-3; CDR3nt: TGTGCCAGCAGCCGCCTCAGCTCTGGAAACACCATATATTTT; CDR3aa: CASSRLSSGNTIYF
v_gene: TRBV5-6; abundance: -; d_gene: TRBD2; len: 15; j_gene: TRBJ2-7; CDR3nt: TGTGCCAGCAGTCCCGGACTAGCTAGTAGCTACGAGCAGTACTTC; CDR3aa: CASSPGLASSYEQYF
v_gene: TRBV7-9; abundance: -; d_gene: TRBD2; len: 16; j_gene: TRBJ2-5; CDR3nt: TGTGCCAGCAGCTTTCTTAGCGGGAGTGGCGGTGAGACCCAGTACTTC; CDR3aa: CASSFLSGSGGETQYF
v_gene: TRBV10-2; abundance: -; d_gene: TRBD2; len: 14; j_gene: TRBJ2-7; CDR3nt: TGCGCCAGCAATCGACTAGCTGGCACCTACGAGCAGTACTTC; CDR3aa: CASNRLAGTYEQYF
v_gene: TRBV7-2; abundance: -; d_gene: TRBD2; len: 18; j_gene: TRBJ2-3; CDR3nt: TGTGCCAGCAGCCCTATGGGGACTAGCGGGACCCGCACAGATACGCAGTATTTT; CDR3aa: CASSPMGTSGTRTDTQYF
v_gene: TRBV7-8; abundance: -; d_gene: TRBD2; len: 16; j_gene: TRBJ2-1; CDR3nt: TGTGCCAGCAGCTTCCTTAGCGGGAGGGCGGTAAATGAGCAGTTCTTC; CDR3aa: CASSFLSGRAVNEQFF
v_gene: TRBV27; abundance: -; d_gene: TRBD2; len: 13; j_gene: TRBJ2-1; CDR3nt: TGTGCCAGCAGAAGGACTAGCGCCAATGAGCAGTTCTTC; CDR3aa: CASRRTSANEQFF
v_gene: TRBV5-1; abundance: few; d_gene: TRBD2; len: 18; j_gene: TRBJ2-7; CDR3nt: TGCGCCAGCAGCTTGGGCGGCGGACTAGCGGGGTTCTCCTACGAGCAGTACTTC; CDR3aa: CASSLGGGLAGFSYEQYF
v_gene: TRBV5-6; abundance: once; d_gene: -; len: 17; j_gene: TRBJ1-1; CDR3nt: TGTGCCAGCACCACTCCCCGACTTGCAGCGGTGAACACTGAAGCTTTCTTT; CDR3aa: CASTTPRLAAVNTEAFF
v_gene: TRBV4-1; abundance: -; d_gene: TRBD1; len: 14; j_gene: TRBJ2-7; CDR3nt: TGCGCCAGCAGCCAGGGGGACAGCTCCTACGAGCAGTACTTC; CDR3aa: CASSQGDSSYEQYF
v_gene: TRBV4-2; abundance: -; d_gene: -; len: 16; j_gene: TRBJ1-3; CDR3nt: TGTGCCAGCAGCCAAGTAACAGGAAACGGCGGAAACACCATATATTTT; CDR3aa: CASSQVTGNGGNTIYF